The T cell receptor beta chain described here comes from a study of T cell repertoires in cytomegalovirus infection. In TCRdb, the reads were re-called with MiXCR into one record per CDR3 protein. The table includes about 150,000 distinct CDR3 sequences, about 25% detected once. Per germline, CDR1 SEHNR and CDR2 FQNEAQ (reference sequence). There are 13 residues in the CDR3. V gave up 0 bases and J gave up 7 bases, with 9 bases separating them. The source of this sequence is a human donor in good health (CMV status not recorded). Some clones in this sample may be carry-over from other donors' samples. The rearrangement links TRBV7-9 to TRBJ1-1, with D possibly TRBD1 on 6 matching bases. Sequencing used PBMCs. The chain's CDR3 is CASSLAGALEAFF. CDR3 bases: TGTGCCAGCAGCTTAGCGGGGGCCCTTGAAGCTTTCTTT.